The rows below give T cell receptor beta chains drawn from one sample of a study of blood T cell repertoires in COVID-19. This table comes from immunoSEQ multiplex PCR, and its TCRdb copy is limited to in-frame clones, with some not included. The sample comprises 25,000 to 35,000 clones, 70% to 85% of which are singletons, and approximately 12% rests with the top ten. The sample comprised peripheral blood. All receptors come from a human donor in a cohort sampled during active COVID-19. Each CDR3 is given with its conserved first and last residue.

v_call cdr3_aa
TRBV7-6 CASSLAGGNTEAFF
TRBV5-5 CASSPWAGANYGYTF
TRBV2 CASVGAEVLTEAFF
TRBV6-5 CASSPGVHYGYTF
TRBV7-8 CASSLQYEQYF
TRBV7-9 CASSLERGANTIYF
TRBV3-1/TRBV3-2 CASSPDRVQPQHF
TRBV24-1 CATQDRNYGYTF
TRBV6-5 CASLGDTEAFF
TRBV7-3 CASSLAGTSEETQYF
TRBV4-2 CASSQDHGGANEQFF
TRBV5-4 CASSLGGPDSGNTIYF
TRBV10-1 CASSEGTPDTQYF
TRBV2 CASSAEQGPLQPQHF
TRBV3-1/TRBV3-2 CASSQVSGGYEQYF
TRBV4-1 CASSPRLYGEQFF
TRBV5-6 CASSLDSRTDTQYF
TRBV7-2 CASVMRQGQTEAFF
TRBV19 CASSIDIGGVRLFF
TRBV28 CASSLLEQGFRGNQPQHF
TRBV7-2 CASSLAPGGQEGGYTF
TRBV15 CATSPVGGAYEQYF
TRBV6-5 CASRSSGGAKDTQYF
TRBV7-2 CASSQTSGGWSTDTQYF
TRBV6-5 CASSYRGGGGRDTQYF
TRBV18 CASSPLDIISGNTIYF
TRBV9 CASSVARTGGIKDTGELFF
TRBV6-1 CASSESGADTQYF
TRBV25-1 CASSEFEAGVTEAFF
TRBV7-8 CASSFLTGEKGTEAFF
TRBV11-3 CASSPSATTGAYEQYF
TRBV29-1 CSVVQGFTEAFF
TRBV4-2 CASSQGNGGGQETQYF
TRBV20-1 CSANGLAEQFF
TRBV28 CATLGQRNQPQHF
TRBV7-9 CASSLYGRGGLETQYF
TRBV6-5 CASSYSGFSPLHF
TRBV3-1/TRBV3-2 CASSQGGVGYTF